The 2 T cell receptor beta chains presented below share a single source sample, sequenced in a study of blood T cell repertoires in COVID-19 (dated by TCRdb to the early 2020s). Library generation was performed with the immunoSEQ multiplex PCR assay. TCRdb mirrors the immuneACCESS table, restricted to in-frame sequences. Some clones are absent from its copies; in checked studies, under half trace to an unresolved V gene, and the reason for the others is unknown. Here the sample has about 60,000 clones; 85% occur a single time. Around 16% of the sample belongs to the ten largest clones. The sequenced sample was peripheral blood. These receptors all stem from a human donor in a cohort sampled during active COVID-19.

J is TRBJ2-7 and V is TRBV29-1, with TRBD1 identical over 10 bases. The CDR3 is 13 amino acids. Germline V gives CDR1 SQVTM, CDR2 ANQGSEA. The V and J ends lost 7 bases and 3 bases, in that order; junction bases with no gene match: 6. The DNA of the CDR3 is TGCAGCGGGGGACAGGGGCAGGGCTACGAGCAGTACTTC. This encodes CSGGQGQGYEQYF.

V and J are TRBV24-1 and TRBJ2-3; D is possibly TRBD1 (6 bases). The CDR3 extends over 14 amino acids. The germline V gene has CDR1 KGHDR and CDR2 SFDVKD. V lost 8 bases and J 0 bases, leaving 11 bases between the germline ends. The CDR3 loop reads CATNGTSSTDTQYF. The CDR3 bases are TGTGCCACCAATGGGACATCTAGCACAGATACGCAGTATTTT.